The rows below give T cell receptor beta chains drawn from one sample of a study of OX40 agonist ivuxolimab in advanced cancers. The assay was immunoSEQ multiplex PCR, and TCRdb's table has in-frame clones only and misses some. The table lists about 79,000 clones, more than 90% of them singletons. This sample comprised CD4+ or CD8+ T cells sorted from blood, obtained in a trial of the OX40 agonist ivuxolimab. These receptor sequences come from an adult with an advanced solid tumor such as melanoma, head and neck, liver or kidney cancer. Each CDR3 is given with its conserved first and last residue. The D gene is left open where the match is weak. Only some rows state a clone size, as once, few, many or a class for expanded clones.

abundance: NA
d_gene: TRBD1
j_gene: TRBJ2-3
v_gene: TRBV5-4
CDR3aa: CASSLAGQASTDTQYF
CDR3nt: TGTGCCAGCAGCTTGGCGGGACAGGCTAGCACAGATACGCAGTATTTT

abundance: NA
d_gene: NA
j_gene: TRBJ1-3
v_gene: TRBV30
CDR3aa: CAWSVRGAGNTIYF
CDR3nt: TGTGCCTGGAGTGTACGGGGCGCTGGAAACACCATATATTTT

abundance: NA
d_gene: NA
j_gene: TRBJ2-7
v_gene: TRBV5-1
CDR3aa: CASSLRDGSAYF
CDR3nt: TGCGCCAGCAGCTTGCGGGACGGGAGTGCGTACTTC

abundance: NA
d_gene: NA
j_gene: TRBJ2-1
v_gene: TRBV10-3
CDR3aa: CAISELAPTRGNEQFF
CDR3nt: TGTGCCATCAGTGAGTTGGCCCCTACCCGCGGGAATGAGCAGTTCTTC

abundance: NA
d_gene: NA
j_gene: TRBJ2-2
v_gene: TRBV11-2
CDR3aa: CASSLGVVARGTGELFF
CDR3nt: TGTGCCAGCAGCTTAGGGGTGGTGGCCAGGGGCACCGGGGAGCTGTTTTTT

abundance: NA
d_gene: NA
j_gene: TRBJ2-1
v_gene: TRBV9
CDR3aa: CASSVVGGTKNRNEQFF
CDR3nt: TGTGCCAGCAGCGTAGTAGGGGGGACAAAGAATCGGAATGAGCAGTTCTTC

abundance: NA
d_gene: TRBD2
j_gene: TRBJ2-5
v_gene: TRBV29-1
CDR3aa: CSVEVTSGRQETQYF
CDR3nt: TGCAGCGTTGAAGTTACTAGCGGGAGACAAGAGACCCAGTACTTC

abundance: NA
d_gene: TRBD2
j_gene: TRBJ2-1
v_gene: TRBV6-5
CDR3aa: CASSYSGLAGNNEQFF
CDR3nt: TGTGCCAGCAGTTACTCGGGACTAGCGGGTAACAATGAGCAGTTCTTC

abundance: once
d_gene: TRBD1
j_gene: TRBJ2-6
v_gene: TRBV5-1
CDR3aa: CASSPGQSSGANVLTF
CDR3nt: TGCGCCAGCAGCCCGGGACAGTCCTCTGGGGCCAACGTCCTGACTTTC

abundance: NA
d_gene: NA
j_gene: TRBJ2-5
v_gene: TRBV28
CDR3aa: CASSTRTGVETQYF
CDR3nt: TGTGCCAGCAGTACGCGGACGGGAGTAGAGACCCAGTACTTC

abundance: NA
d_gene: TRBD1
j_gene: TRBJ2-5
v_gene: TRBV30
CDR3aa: CAWSALGQGRETQYF
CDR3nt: TGTGCCTGGAGTGCTTTGGGACAGGGGAGAGAGACCCAGTACTTC

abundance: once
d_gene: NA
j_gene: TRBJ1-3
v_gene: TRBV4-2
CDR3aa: CASRENGGTVGGNTIYF
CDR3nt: TGTGCCAGCAGAGAAAACGGAGGGACCGTTGGGGGAAACACCATATATTTT

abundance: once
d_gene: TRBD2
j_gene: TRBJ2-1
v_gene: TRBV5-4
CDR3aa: CASSLGLAGRNEQFF
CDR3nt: TGTGCCAGCAGCTTAGGACTAGCGGGAAGGAATGAGCAGTTCTTC

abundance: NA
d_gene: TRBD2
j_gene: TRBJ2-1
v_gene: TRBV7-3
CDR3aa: CASSSPSGSYNEQFF
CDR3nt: TGTGCCAGCAGCTCCCCTAGCGGGAGCTACAATGAGCAGTTCTTC

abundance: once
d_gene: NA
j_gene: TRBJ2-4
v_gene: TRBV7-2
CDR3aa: CASSLDRSIAKNIQYF
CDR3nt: TGTGCCAGCAGCTTAGACCGGTCGATAGCCAAAAACATTCAGTACTTC

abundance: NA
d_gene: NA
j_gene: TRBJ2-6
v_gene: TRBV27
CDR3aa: CASSFGVLGGANVLTF
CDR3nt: TGTGCCAGCAGTTTTGGGGTCTTGGGCGGGGCCAACGTCCTGACTTTC